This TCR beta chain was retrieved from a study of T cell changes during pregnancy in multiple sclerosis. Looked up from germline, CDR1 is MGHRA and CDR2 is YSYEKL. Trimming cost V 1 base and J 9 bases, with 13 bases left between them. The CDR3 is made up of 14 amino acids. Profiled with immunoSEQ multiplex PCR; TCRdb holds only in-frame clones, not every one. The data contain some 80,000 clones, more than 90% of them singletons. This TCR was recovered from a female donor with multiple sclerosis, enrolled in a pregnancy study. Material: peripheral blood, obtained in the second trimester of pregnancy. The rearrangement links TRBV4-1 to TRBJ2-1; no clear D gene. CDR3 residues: CASSQVLFPGEQFF. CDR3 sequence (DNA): TGCGCCAGCAGCCAAGTCCTTTTCCCCGGTGAGCAGTTCTTC.